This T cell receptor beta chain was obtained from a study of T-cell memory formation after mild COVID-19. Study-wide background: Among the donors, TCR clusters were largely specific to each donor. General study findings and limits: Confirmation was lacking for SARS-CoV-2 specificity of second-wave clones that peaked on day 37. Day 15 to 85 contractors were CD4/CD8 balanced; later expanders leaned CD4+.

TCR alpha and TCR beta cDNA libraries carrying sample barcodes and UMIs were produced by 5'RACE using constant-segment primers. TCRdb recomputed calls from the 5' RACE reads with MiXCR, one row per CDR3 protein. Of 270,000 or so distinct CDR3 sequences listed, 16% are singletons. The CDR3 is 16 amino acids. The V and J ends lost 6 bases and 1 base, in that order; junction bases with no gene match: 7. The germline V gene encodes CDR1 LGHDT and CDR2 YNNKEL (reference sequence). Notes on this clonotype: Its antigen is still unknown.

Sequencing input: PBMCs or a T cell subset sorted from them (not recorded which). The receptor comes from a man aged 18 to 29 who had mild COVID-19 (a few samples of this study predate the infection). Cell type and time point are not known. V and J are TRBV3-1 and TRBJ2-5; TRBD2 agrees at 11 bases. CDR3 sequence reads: CASRSGLAEFQETQYF. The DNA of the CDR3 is TGTGCCAGCAGGTCGGGACTAGCGGAGTTCCAAGAGACCCAGTACTTC.